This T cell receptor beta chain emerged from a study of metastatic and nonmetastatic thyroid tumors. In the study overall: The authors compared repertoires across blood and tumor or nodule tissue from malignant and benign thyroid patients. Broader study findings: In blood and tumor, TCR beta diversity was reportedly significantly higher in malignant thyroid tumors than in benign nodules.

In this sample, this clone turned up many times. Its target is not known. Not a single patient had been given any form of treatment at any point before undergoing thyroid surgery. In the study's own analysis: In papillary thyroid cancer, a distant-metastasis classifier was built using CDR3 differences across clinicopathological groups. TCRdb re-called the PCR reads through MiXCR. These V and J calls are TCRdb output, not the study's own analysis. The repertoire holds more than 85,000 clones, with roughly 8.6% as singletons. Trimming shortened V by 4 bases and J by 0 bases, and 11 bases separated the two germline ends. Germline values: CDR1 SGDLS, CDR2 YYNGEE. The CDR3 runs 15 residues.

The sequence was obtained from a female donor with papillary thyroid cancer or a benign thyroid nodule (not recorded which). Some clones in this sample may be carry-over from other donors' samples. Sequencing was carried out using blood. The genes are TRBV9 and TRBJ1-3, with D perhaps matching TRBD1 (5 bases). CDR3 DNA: TGTGCCAGCAGCCCAGGGTTCTACTCTGGAAACACCATATATTTT. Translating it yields CASSPGFYSGNTIYF.